These 30 T cell receptor beta chains came from one sample sequenced in a study of blood T cell repertoires in COVID-19. Here immunoSEQ multiplex PCR was the method, and the copy in TCRdb shows in-frame clones only, minus some. The table includes over 120,000 clones, 75% to 90% detected once. The specimen was peripheral blood. These receptors were collected from a human donor in a cohort sampled during active COVID-19.

J is TRBJ1-1 and V is TRBV11-3; 11 nucleotides line up with TRBD1. Germline V gives CDR1 SGHNT, CDR2 YENEEA. Germline trimming cut 0 bases from V and 10 bases from J; bases unmatched to any gene: 1. The CDR3 length is 13 residues. The CDR3 region is CASSLEGQGAAFF. The CDR3 coding sequence is TGTGCCAGCAGCTTAGAAGGACAGGGGGCAGCTTTCTTT. The full variable domain, with the rest looked up from reference TRBV11-3 and TRBJ1-1, is EAGVVQSPRYKIIEKKQPVAFWCNPISGHNTLYWYLQNLGQGPELLIRYENEEAVDDSQLPKDRFSAERLKGVDSTLKIQPAELGDSAVYLCASSLEGQGAAFFGQGTRLTVV.

The V call is TRBV11-3, the J call TRBJ1-4; tentative D call: TRBD1 (6 bases). CDR3 length: 16 residues. Germline V gene lookup returns CDR1 SGHNT and CDR2 YENEEA. Trimming pared 1 base from V and 5 bases from J, leaving 14 bases between. As DNA, the CDR3 is TGTGCCAGCAGCTTAGGAGGACAGACCGAGAATGAAAAACTGTTTTTT. It codes for CASSLGGQTENEKLFF. Full variable domain (outside the CDR3, taken from reference TRBV11-3 and TRBJ1-4): EAGVVQSPRYKIIEKKQPVAFWCNPISGHNTLYWYLQNLGQGPELLIRYENEEAVDDSQLPKDRFSAERLKGVDSTLKIQPAELGDSAVYLCASSLGGQTENEKLFFGSGTQLSVL.

The CDR3 protein is CASSPPTSYGYTF. CDR3 DNA sequence: TGCGCCAGCAGCCCTCCGACATCCTATGGCTACACCTTC. The gene calls are TRBV5-1 and TRBJ1-2, with D unresolved. The germline V gene has CDR1 SGHRS and CDR2 YFSETQ. The CDR3 consists of 13 residues. With 4 bases removed from V and 4 bases from J, the gap between germline ends came to 11 bases.

This sequence joins TRBV19 and TRBJ1-3; no clear D gene. The V gene's germline CDR1 is LNHDA and CDR2 SQIVND (reference sequence). CDR3 length: 13 amino acids. Trimming left V 6 bases short and J 0 bases short, with 6 bases between. DNA for the CDR3: TGTGCCAGTAGGATCTACTCTGGAAACACCATATATTTT. It is translated as CASRIYSGNTIYF.

V usage is TRBV7-8 and J usage is TRBJ2-5; D may be TRBD1 (5 bases). V shed 5 bases and J shed 0 bases, with 37 bases lying between them. Looked up from germline, CDR1 is SGHVS and CDR2 is FQNEAQ. This CDR3 is built from 23 residues. CDR3 protein: CASSPPGDIQGFRPRPYQETQYF. Written as DNA, the CDR3 is TGTGCCAGCAGCCCCCCTGGGGATATTCAGGGTTTCCGTCCGAGACCTTACCAAGAGACCCAGTACTTC.

The genes are TRBV5-1 and TRBJ2-3, with D tentatively TRBD2 (7 bases). The CDR3 runs 15 residues. Deletions cut 1 base from V and 3 bases from J, with 12 bases between. The germline V gene has CDR1 SGHRS and CDR2 YFSETQ. The CDR3 DNA follows: TGCGCCAGCAGCTTGATCGGGGGGCGGACAGATACGCAGTATTTT. Protein sequence: CASSLIGGRTDTQYF. Full variable domain (rest looked up from reference TRBV5-1 and TRBJ2-3): KAGVTQTPRYLIKTRGQQVTLSCSPISGHRSVSWYQQTPGQGLQFLFEYFSETQRNKGNFPGRFSGRQFSNSRSEMNVSTLELGDSALYLCASSLIGGRTDTQYFGPGTRLTVL.

The genes are TRBV5-1 and TRBJ1-4, with TRBD1 as a possible D gene (6 bases). Germline V gene data show CDR1 as SGHRS and CDR2 as YFSETQ. The V end was cut by 3 bases, the J end by 3 bases, with 9 bases between. The CDR3 extends over 14 amino acids. For the CDR3, the DNA is TGCGCCAGCAGCTCAGGGGTACCTAATGAAAAACTGTTTTTT. Translation: CASSSGVPNEKLFF.

This clone was observed a single time. The chain recombines TRBV7-9 with TRBJ1-6; TRBD1 agrees at 8 bases. This CDR3 is built from 16 residues. Trimming at V came to 5 bases and at J to 11 bases, leaving 14 bases not matched to a gene. Germline V lookup: CDR1 SEHNR, CDR2 FQNEAQ (reference sequence). The DNA for the CDR3 is TGTGCCAGCAGCAAAGACAGGGGTAGTCCGTTGACACCCCTCCACTTT. Translated, it gives CASSKDRGSPLTPLHF.

This rearrangement joins TRBV6-5 to TRBJ2-2; the D is unclear. In germline, CDR1 is MNHEY, CDR2 SVGAGI. The CDR3 is 14 amino acids. V gave up 5 bases and J gave up 5 bases, with 12 bases separating them. The CDR3 bases are TGTGCCAGCAGTCCCCTGAGGCCTACCGGGGAGCTGTTTTTT. Amino acid sequence: CASSPLRPTGELFF.

The chain recombines TRBV27 with TRBJ1-2; 7 bases agree with TRBD1. The germline V gene encodes CDR1 MNHEY and CDR2 SMNVEV (reference sequence). V trimming: 3 bases; J trimming: 1 base; junction bases outside the gene matches: 8. This CDR3 spans 16 amino acids. This chain's CDR3 is CASSLTGRSVNYGYTF. In nucleotides, the CDR3 is TGTGCCAGCAGTTTGACAGGGAGATCGGTTAACTATGGCTACACCTTC.

The chain joins TRBV12-3 or TRBV12-4 to TRBJ1-2; D gene unclear. The V end was cut by 7 bases, the J end by 4 bases, with 13 bases between. This CDR3 is built from 13 residues. The CDR3 DNA sequence: TGTGCCAGCACCCAATACCAGATCTATGGCTACACCTTC. Its protein product is CASTQYQIYGYTF.

The V and J genes are TRBV24-1 and TRBJ1-1; possible D gene TRBD1, 6 bases. The CDR3 contains 17 residues. Looked up from germline, CDR1 is KGHDR and CDR2 is SFDVKD. Trimming took 7 bases from V and 0 from J, leaving 20 bases between them. CDR3: CATSFNSGTRLNTEAFF. The CDR3 nucleotides read TGTGCCACCAGCTTCAACTCCGGGACAAGACTGAACACTGAAGCTTTCTTT.

The V gene is TRBV2, the J gene TRBJ2-7, with D possibly TRBD1 on 5 matching bases. The CDR3 totals 14 residues. Trimming stripped 4 bases from V and 8 bases from J, with 18 bases between. The germline V gene encodes CDR1 SNHLY and CDR2 FYNNEI. CDR3 protein: CASSGPTESTKQYF. The CDR3 DNA is TGTGCCAGCAGTGGTCCGACAGAGTCTACGAAGCAGTACTTC.

This chain uses TRBV7-3 with TRBJ1-6; 7 bases agree with TRBD1. There are 20 residues in the CDR3. Unmatched junction bases numbered 21, after V lost 6 bases and J lost 4 bases. From germline, CDR1 is SGHTA and CDR2 FQGTGA. The CDR3 nucleotides are TGTGCCAGCAGACACCTTGACAGGGACAGTGCAGGGGGATATAATTCACCCCTCCACTTT. Its translation is CASRHLDRDSAGGYNSPLHF.

The V call is TRBV19, the J call TRBJ1-1, with TRBD1 matching over 7 bases. The trim removed 3 bases at V and 3 bases at J, leaving 4 bases unmatched. The CDR3 is 14 amino acids. Germline V gene data show CDR1 as LNHDA and CDR2 as SQIVND (reference sequence). The CDR3 sequence: CASSMSRGDTEAFF. The CDR3 nucleotides read TGTGCCAGTAGTATGTCCAGGGGGGACACTGAAGCTTTCTTT.

The chain is built from TRBV7-6 and TRBJ1-6; possibly TRBD1 for D (5 bases). The germline V gene encodes CDR1 SGHVS and CDR2 FNYEAQ. This CDR3 has 17 amino acids. V lost 5 bases, J lost 1 base, and 15 bases lay in between. The CDR3 loop reads CASSPTDTRSYNSPLHF. In DNA form, the CDR3 reads TGTGCCAGCAGCCCAACGGACACCCGTTCCTATAATTCACCCCTCCACTTT.

The V and J genes are TRBV28 and TRBJ2-3, with 8 nucleotides matching TRBD2. The CDR3 consists of 15 residues. Per germline, CDR1 MDHEN and CDR2 SYDVKM. The ends lost 2 bases at V and 2 bases at J; junction bases unmatched: 3. The DNA of the CDR3 is TGTGCCAGCAGTTTAAAGCGGGGGCACACAGATACGCAGTATTTT. Protein: CASSLKRGHTDTQYF.

J is TRBJ2-1 and V is TRBV7-9; tentatively, D is TRBD1 (6 bases). Germline CDR1 reads SEHNR; CDR2 reads FQNEAQ (reference sequence). The CDR3 covers 17 residues. V lost 1 base, J lost 1 base, and 14 bases lay in between. CDR3 loop: CASSLGWAGESYNEQFF. Written as DNA, the CDR3 is TGTGCCAGCAGCTTAGGTTGGGCAGGGGAGTCCTACAATGAGCAGTTCTTC.

This clone was seen a few times. This chain connects TRBV10-3 to TRBJ2-7, with a weak D call TRBD2 (6 bases). Germline assignment: CDR1 ENHRY and CDR2 SYGVKD. CDR3 size: 13 residues. Trimming removed 0 bases at V and 7 bases at J, with 10 bases between. The CDR3 DNA reads as TGTGCCATCAGTGAGTCGGGCCGGGGGGAGCAGTACGTC. It specifies CAISESGRGEQYV.

The V call is TRBV4-1, the J call TRBJ2-5; the D gene is possibly TRBD2 (6 bases). CDR1 and CDR2 (germline): MGHRA, YSYEKL. The CDR3 extends over 14 amino acids. The V and J ends lost 1 base and 4 bases respectively, with 10 bases between them. The CDR3 region is CASSQARRGETQYF. As DNA, the CDR3 is TGCGCCAGCAGCCAAGCTCGGCGGGGAGAGACCCAGTACTTC.

The CDR3 here is CAWGRDYQYNEQFF. CDR3 sequence (DNA): TGTGCCTGGGGAAGGGACTACCAATACAATGAGCAGTTCTTC. The chain has TRBV30 and TRBJ2-1; 7 bases map to TRBD2. In germline, CDR1 is GTSNPN, CDR2 SVGIG (reference sequence). The CDR3 sequence is 14 residues long. The V segment lost 5 bases and the J segment 4 bases; nucleotides outside the gene matches: 8.

This rearrangement joins TRBV7-9 to TRBJ1-1; 11 nucleotides line up with TRBD1. The CDR3 has 16 residues. The ends lost 5 bases at V and 2 bases at J; junction bases unmatched: 7. The germline gives CDR1 SEHNR, CDR2 FQNEAQ (reference sequence). The CDR3 region is CASSLRTGGPNTEAFF. Written as DNA, the CDR3 is TGTGCCAGCAGCCTCAGGACAGGGGGCCCCAACACTGAAGCTTTCTTT.

V is TRBV7-9 and J is TRBJ2-1; 12 nucleotides agree with TRBD2. CDR1 is SEHNR and CDR2 is FQNEAQ in the germline V gene (reference sequence). V was clipped by 6 bases and J by 9 bases; unmatched bases: 12. The CDR3 covers 16 residues. DNA for the CDR3: TGTGCCAGCAGGTCCACTAGCGGGGGGCTGAGGAGTGAGCAGTTCTTC. This sequence encodes CASRSTSGGLRSEQFF.

This chain connects TRBV3-1 (or the pseudogene TRBV3-2) to TRBJ2-5; 12 positions match TRBD2. The CDR3 is 17 residues long. The V segment lost 0 bases and the J segment 9 bases; nucleotides outside the gene matches: 11. CDR1 LGHDT and CDR2 YNNKEL come from the germline V gene (reference sequence). In DNA form, the CDR3 reads TGTGCCAGCAGCCAAGATCCGCGGACTAGCGGGGCCGTTGCCCAGTACTTC. Protein: CASSQDPRTSGAVAQYF.

V and J are TRBV11-2 and TRBJ2-7, with 10 positions matching TRBD2. CDR1 is SGHAT and CDR2 is FQNNGV in the germline V gene. Trimming cost V 4 bases and J 0 bases; bases outside gene matches: 9. The CDR3 is made up of 17 amino acids. CDR3 sequence: CASSSPTSGTFSYEQYV. CDR3 sequence (DNA): TGTGCCAGCAGCTCCCCCACTAGCGGGACCTTCTCCTACGAGCAGTACGTC.

This chain joins TRBV19 and TRBJ2-4; tentative D call: TRBD2 (5 bases). The V end was cut by 4 bases, the J end by 7 bases, with 20 bases between. The CDR3 extends over 16 amino acids. CDR1 and CDR2 (germline): LNHDA, SQIVND (reference sequence). The CDR3 DNA sequence: TGTGCCAGTAGTAGCGGGCCCCTAACCATGAAGAACATTCAGTACTTC. It translates to CASSSGPLTMKNIQYF.

At least ten counts were recorded for this clone. The chain combines TRBV5-5 with TRBJ2-3; D may be TRBD2 (6 bases). Trimming stripped 4 bases from V and 6 bases from J, with 15 bases between. Germline V gives CDR1 SGHKS, CDR2 YYEKEE (reference sequence). CDR3 size: 14 residues. The CDR3: CASSRLGAGDTQYF. In DNA form, the CDR3 reads TGTGCCAGCAGCCGACTCGGGGCGGGGGATACGCAGTATTTT. The whole variable domain, filled in from reference TRBV5-5 and TRBJ2-3, reads DAGVTQSPTHLIKTRGQQVTLRCSPISGHKSVSWYQQVLGQGPQFIFQYYEKEERGRGNFPDRFSARQFPNYSSELNVNALLLGDSALYLCASSRLGAGDTQYFGPGTRLTVL.

This clone came up once. This chain connects TRBV6-1 to TRBJ2-5; possible D gene TRBD2, 6 bases. The CDR3 sequence is 12 residues long. Germline V gene sequence: CDR1 MNHNS, CDR2 SASEGT. The V gene lost 8 bases and the J gene lost 1 base, with 8 bases spanning the gap. As DNA, the CDR3 is TGTGCCAGCTGGGGGGTCCAAGAGACCCAGTACTTC. Translating gives CASWGVQETQYF.

This chain links TRBV12-3 or TRBV12-4 with TRBJ2-2; D remains ambiguous. The CDR3 has 13 residues. V was clipped by 6 bases and J by 3 bases, with 8 bases between them. CDR3 in DNA: TGTGCCAGCAGCCCGAGTGACACCGGGGAGCTGTTTTTT. Encoded protein: CASSPSDTGELFF.

In this sample, this clone turned up once. V and J are TRBV3-1 (or the pseudogene TRBV3-2) and TRBJ1-2; a weak D match, TRBD1 (6 bases). The CDR3 length is 16 residues. Germline lookup yields CDR1 LGHDT and CDR2 YNNKEL (reference sequence). The V gene lost 0 bases and the J gene lost 2 bases, with 13 bases spanning the gap. CDR3 bases: TGTGCCAGCAGCCAAGACTATGGGACACCCAACTATGGCTACACCTTC. As protein: CASSQDYGTPNYGYTF.